This section outlines one T cell receptor (beta chain) sequence together with its context. This clonotype was seen many times. The specificity of this receptor is unknown. No base qualities exist here, and no much larger clone lies one base off it. The data stem from a study of T cell repertoires in cytomegalovirus infection (dated by TCRdb to about 2019). Regarding the complete study: The HLA type of each donor mattered for the analysis, because public TCR beta signatures pointed to carriage of CMV infection along with the matching HLA type.

Spanning cysteine to phenylalanine, the CDR3 consists of 17 amino acids. The kept DNA is CDR3 alone, 51 bases in frame from the first base. The germline V gene provides CDR1 SGHVS and CDR2 FQNEAQ. V is clipped by 0 bases and J by 0 bases, and the sequence between their germline boundaries is 12 bases long. Instrument on record: Illumina HiSeq 1500. TCRdb reprocessed the public reads (quality trimming at Q25 with fastp, clone calling with MiXCR) and kept in-frame beta chains. Rows with a matching CDR3 protein are joined into one entry that keeps the most common DNA and genes. In this sample the table shows a few hundred thousand distinct CDR3 sequences, approximately 17% of which occur a single time. The ten largest clones take up around 47% of the sample. Study-level results and caveats: The ex vivo response was dominated by HLA-C-restricted CMV-specific TCR beta clonotypes, which also provided the single most frequent clonotype in two of eight donors. In both this cohort and an independent cohort of more than 350 donors, the cumulative frequency of public TCR beta family members distinguished carriers of CMV infection plus the relevant HLA type.

The chain couples TRBV7-8 to TRBJ1-5; the D segment cannot be called with confidence. Sequenced material: CD8+ T cells from PBMCs. This TCR was sampled from a human donor in good health (CMV status not recorded). Some clones in this sample may be carry-over from other donors' samples. The DNA reads TGTGCCAGCAGCTTAGCACCAACGGGAAATAGCAATCAGCCCCAGCATTTT. This is translated as CASSLAPTGNSNQPQHF. Beyond the CDR3, the reference TRBV7-8 and TRBJ1-5 genes provide the residues; the full variable domain reads: GAGVSQSPRYKVAKRGQDVALRCDPISGHVSLFWYQQALGQGPEFLTYFQNEAQLDKSGLPSDRFFAERPEGSVSTLKIQRTQQEDSAVYLCASSLAPTGNSNQPQHFGDGTRLSIL.